Below are 27 T cell receptor beta chains sequenced from a single sample in a study of T-cell memory formation after mild COVID-19. TCRdb used MiXCR to reprocess the 5' RACE reads, holding one entry per CDR3 protein. Altogether fewer than 550,000 distinct CDR3 sequences are present, 20% being singletons, with the ten largest covering about 8.8%. Sequencing used PBMCs or a T cell subset sorted from them (not recorded which). Every receptor here comes from an adult woman who had mild COVID-19 (a few samples of this study predate the infection). Cell type and time point are not known.

This clonotype was seen only a few times. The CDR3 coding sequence is TGTGCCAGCAGCGTAGGGTCTGTCGCGGAGCAGTTCTTC. Its translation is CASSVGSVAEQFF. J is TRBJ2-1 and V is TRBV9; D uncertain. The CDR3 consists of 13 residues. V lost 0 bases and J 10 bases, leaving 11 bases between the germline ends. Germline lookup yields CDR1 SGDLS and CDR2 YYNGEE.

The CDR3 loop reads CASSLLGWTSGGADEQYF. Here the CDR3 DNA reads TGTGCCAGCAGCTTGCTGGGGTGGACTAGCGGGGGTGCGGACGAGCAGTACTTC. The chain recombines TRBV5-5 with TRBJ2-7, with 13 bases aligning to TRBD2. This CDR3 region has 18 residues. Trimming at V came to 1 base and at J to 5 bases, leaving 12 bases not matched to a gene. In germline, CDR1 is SGHKS, CDR2 YYEKEE (reference sequence).

The V call is TRBV7-2, the J call TRBJ1-2; D possibly corresponds to TRBD1 (5 bases). From germline, CDR1 is SGHTA and CDR2 FQGNSA. Trimming cost V 6 bases and J 2 bases, with 19 bases left between them. The CDR3 is made up of 16 amino acids. The CDR3 DNA follows: TGTGCCAGCAGGGCTCTCTCTAGAACAGGCAACTATGGCTACACCTTC. It is translated as CASRALSRTGNYGYTF.

This clonotype was seen more than once but under ten times. The V gene is TRBV20-1, the J gene TRBJ1-4; unclear D gene. V lost 3 bases, J lost 3 bases, and 11 bases lay in between. This CDR3 comprises 14 residues. Germline V lookup: CDR1 DFQATT, CDR2 SNEGSKA (reference sequence). CDR3 region: CSASYPGSNEKLFF. The CDR3 DNA reads TGCAGTGCTAGTTACCCGGGGTCTAATGAAAAACTGTTTTTT.

In its sample, this clonotype ranks as medium-sized. This CDR3 reads CASSLEGVGANVLTF. The CDR3 DNA follows: TGCGCCAGCAGCTTGGAGGGGGTTGGGGCCAACGTCCTGACTTTC. The chain recombines TRBV5-1 with TRBJ2-6, with D possibly TRBD1 on 6 matching bases. This CDR3 contains 15 residues. V dropped 0 bases and J dropped 3 bases, with 7 bases sitting between them. The germline V gene has CDR1 SGHRS and CDR2 YFSETQ.

This clonotype has more than one count but fewer than ten. The chain links TRBV3-1 to TRBJ1-1; D perhaps matches TRBD1 (5 bases). Germline V gene data show CDR1 as LGHDT and CDR2 as YNNKEL (reference sequence). This CDR3 has 14 residues. V lost 3 bases, J lost 6 bases, and 14 bases lay in between. The CDR3 loop reads CASSQLQGAAEAFF. In DNA form, the CDR3 reads TGTGCCAGCAGCCAGTTGCAGGGCGCGGCTGAAGCTTTCTTT.

This clonotype has a handful of counts. The chain joins TRBV5-1 to TRBJ2-5, with D maybe TRBD2 (6 bases). The CDR3 is 12 residues long. Looked up from germline, CDR1 is SGHRS and CDR2 is YFSETQ. Between the trimmed V and J ends, which lost 7 bases and 3 bases, there was a span of 10 bases. CDR3 DNA: TGCGCCAGCCGGCCGGGGGAAGAGACCCAGTACTTC. Translating it yields CASRPGEETQYF.

In this sample, this clonotype turned up many times. V is TRBV24-1 and J is TRBJ2-7; D may be TRBD2 (5 bases). The germline V and J ends were trimmed by 2 bases and 1 base, with 11 bases remaining between them. The V gene's germline CDR1 is KGHDR and CDR2 SFDVKD. CDR3 length equals 15 residues. The chain's CDR3 is CATSDSIRGSYEQYF. The CDR3 DNA is TGTGCCACCAGTGATTCCATCCGCGGGTCCTACGAGCAGTACTTC.

This clonotype was picked up a small number of times. V is TRBV7-6 and J is TRBJ2-7; TRBD2 aligns across 7 bases. Germline V gene data show CDR1 as SGHVS and CDR2 as FNYEAQ. The CDR3 is 16 amino acids. The V segment lost 4 bases and the J segment 0 bases; nucleotides outside the gene matches: 9. DNA of the CDR3: TGTGCCAGCAGCTCCGATACTAGCGAGCACTCCTACGAGCAGTACTTC. Translation: CASSSDTSEHSYEQYF.

This chain uses TRBV6-6 with TRBJ2-1; D may be TRBD1 (6 bases). CDR3 length: 12 amino acids. The V gene's germline CDR1 is MNHNY and CDR2 SVGAGI (reference sequence). V was shortened by 6 bases and J by 11 bases, with 14 bases between the two germline ends. The chain's CDR3 is CASSVNRAKQFF. The CDR3 DNA reads TGTGCCAGCAGCGTGAACAGGGCCAAGCAGTTCTTC.

The chain joins TRBV6-2 or TRBV6-3 to TRBJ1-5; D is undetermined. The CDR3 spans 15 residues. The ends were cut back, 6 bases at V and 9 bases at J, with 21 bases in the middle. Germline CDR1 and CDR2: MNHEY and SVGEGT. CDR3 loop: CASSPAGPAKRPQHF. The DNA for the CDR3 is TGTGCCAGCAGCCCAGCCGGGCCCGCAAAGCGGCCCCAGCATTTT.

The chain has TRBV7-2 and TRBJ2-7, with TRBD2 matching 7 bases. Germline lookup yields CDR1 SGHTA and CDR2 FQGNSA. CDR3 length: 16 residues. The trim removed 1 base at V and 4 bases at J, leaving 10 bases unmatched. CDR3 sequence: CASSLGSGPQSYEQYF. CDR3 in DNA: TGTGCCAGCAGCTTAGGTAGCGGGCCCCAATCTTACGAGCAGTACTTC.

This clonotype has only a few counts. The chain employs TRBV7-9 and TRBJ2-7; the match to TRBD1 covers 12 bases. V dropped 5 bases and J dropped 5; count of bases not matched to a gene: 10. CDR3 length: 16 residues. Germline CDR1 reads SEHNR; CDR2 reads FQNEAQ (reference sequence). The CDR3 region is CASSPPLGQGADEQYF. CDR3 bases: TGTGCCAGCAGCCCTCCTCTGGGACAGGGGGCCGACGAGCAGTACTTC.

This clonotype was counted between two and nine times. This chain joins TRBV6-1 and TRBJ2-1; 9 bases line up with TRBD1. V shed 7 bases, J shed 5 bases, and the junction held 12 bases outside the gene matches. The CDR3 totals 16 residues. The germline V gene encodes CDR1 MNHNS and CDR2 SASEGT. The CDR3 DNA reads as TGTGCCAGCACCCTGCTTAAGGGACAGGGTAACAATGAGCAGTTCTTC. It yields the protein CASTLLKGQGNNEQFF.

There are a few counts of this clonotype. This chain joins TRBV5-5 and TRBJ2-5, with D maybe TRBD1 (5 bases). The germline gives CDR1 SGHKS, CDR2 YYEKEE (reference sequence). This CDR3 has 16 residues. Trimming took off 4 bases at V and 5 bases at J, with 21 bases between the two ends. The CDR3 nucleotides read TGTGCCAGCAGCCAAAATGTTTTGACAGTCCGGGAGACCCAGTACTTC. This gives the protein CASSQNVLTVRETQYF.

The chain joins TRBV6-5 to TRBJ2-2; possible D gene TRBD2, 5 bases. CDR1 MNHEY and CDR2 SVGAGI come from the germline V gene. V lost 5 bases to trimming and J lost 1 base, with 14 bases between them. CDR3 length: 16 amino acids. For the CDR3, the DNA is TGTGCCAGCAGTACGACATGGGGAGAGAACACCGGGGAGCTGTTTTTT. Translating gives CASSTTWGENTGELFF.

In its sample, this clonotype was seen many times. The V and J genes are TRBV12-3 or TRBV12-4 and TRBJ2-5; 7 nucleotides match TRBD1. Unmatched junction bases numbered 7, after V lost 4 bases and J lost 5 bases. The CDR3 contains 14 residues. The CDR3 is CASSSRTGGETQYF. For the CDR3, the DNA is TGTGCCAGCAGTTCCCGGACAGGTGGGGAGACCCAGTACTTC.

The chain carries TRBV7-2 and TRBJ2-3, with 13 bases matching TRBD2. Trimming cost V 1 base and J 5 bases; bases outside gene matches: 3. CDR1 and CDR2 (germline): SGHTA, FQGNSA. The CDR3 sequence is 16 residues long. The DNA of the CDR3 is TGTGCCAGCAGCTTAGGACTAGCGGGAGGACAAGATACGCAGTATTTT. Protein sequence: CASSLGLAGGQDTQYF. The full variable domain, rest sourced from reference TRBV7-2 and TRBJ2-3, is GAGVSQSPSNKVTEKGKDVELRCDPISGHTALYWYRQSLGQGLEFLIYFQGNSAPDKSGLPSDRFSAERTGGSVSTLTIQRTQQEDSAVYLCASSLGLAGGQDTQYFGPGTRLTVL.

This clonotype was observed a handful of times. V gene TRBV7-6 combines with J gene TRBJ1-2; the D gene is possibly TRBD1 (6 bases). There are 14 residues in the CDR3. The germline V and J ends were trimmed by 3 bases and 6 bases, with 14 bases remaining between them. Germline CDR1 reads SGHVS; CDR2 reads FNYEAQ. The CDR3 is CASSFSRGMNGYTF. CDR3 DNA sequence: TGTGCCAGCAGCTTCTCCAGGGGAATGAATGGCTACACCTTC.

This clonotype was seen a handful of times. This sequence joins TRBV7-9 and TRBJ2-2; tentatively, D is TRBD1 (6 bases). V was cut by 5 bases and J by 3 bases, with 10 bases left in between. The CDR3 totals 14 residues. The germline gives CDR1 SEHNR, CDR2 FQNEAQ (reference sequence). The CDR3 region is CASSEDSYTGELFF. In nucleotides, the CDR3 is TGTGCCAGCAGCGAGGACAGTTACACCGGGGAGCTGTTTTTT. The full variable domain, with the rest looked up from reference TRBV7-9 and TRBJ2-2, is DTGVSQNPRHKITKRGQNVTFRCDPISEHNRLYWYRQTLGQGPEFLTYFQNEAQLEKSRLLSDRFSAERPKGSFSTLEIQRTEQGDSAMYLCASSEDSYTGELFFGEGSRLTVL.

This clonotype has just a few counts. The chain uses TRBV9 and TRBJ1-2; D not certain. The germline gives CDR1 SGDLS, CDR2 YYNGEE. The germline V and J ends were trimmed by 0 bases and 3 bases, with 12 bases remaining between them. The CDR3 is 15 residues long. CDR3 sequence (DNA): TGTGCCAGCAGCGTAGCTACGGGGTACGACTATGGCTACACCTTC. Translated, it gives CASSVATGYDYGYTF.

This chain uses TRBV7-2 with TRBJ2-7, with unresolved D. The CDR3 totals 13 residues. The germline V gene encodes CDR1 SGHTA and CDR2 FQGNSA. Trimming left V 5 bases short and J 5 bases short, with 13 bases between. CDR3 residues: CASSHIPTDEQYF. DNA for the CDR3: TGTGCCAGCAGCCACATCCCGACCGACGAGCAGTACTTC.

The gene calls are TRBV20-1 and TRBJ2-2; 8 nucleotides agree with TRBD1. Looked up from germline, CDR1 is DFQATT and CDR2 is SNEGSKA (reference sequence). This CDR3 spans 14 amino acids. With V trimmed by 7 bases and J by 2 bases, 6 bases remained unmatched. This CDR3 reads CSVSPGGNTGELFF. The DNA for the CDR3 is TGCAGTGTATCGCCAGGGGGCAACACCGGGGAGCTGTTTTTT.

This clonotype was seen ten or more times. The V and J genes are TRBV9 and TRBJ2-3; TRBD1 or TRBD2 may be the D gene (5 bases each). Trimming shortened V by 2 bases and J by 1 base, and 11 bases separated the two germline ends. The CDR3 consists of 15 residues. Germline-derived CDR1 and CDR2 are SGDLS and YYNGEE. DNA of the CDR3: TGTGCCAGCAGCGTGAGAGGGGCCGGCACAGATACGCAGTATTTT. Its translation is CASSVRGAGTDTQYF.

This chain uses TRBV7-9 with TRBJ2-7; perhaps TRBD1 as D (6 bases). V was trimmed by 6 bases and J by 2 bases, leaving 20 bases between them. The CDR3 is 16 residues long. Germline CDR1 is SEHNR and CDR2 is FQNEAQ (reference sequence). The CDR3 coding sequence is TGTGCCAGCAGAGATGAAAGGACAGACCCGGCCTACGAGCAGTACTTC. Translated, it gives CASRDERTDPAYEQYF. The whole variable domain, remainder taken from reference TRBV7-9 and TRBJ2-7, is DTGVSQNPRHKITKRGQNVTFRCDPISEHNRLYWYRQTLGQGPEFLTYFQNEAQLEKSRLLSDRFSAERPKGSFSTLEIQRTEQGDSAMYLCASRDERTDPAYEQYFGPGTRLTVT.

This clonotype came up a few times. The chain couples TRBV15 to TRBJ2-3; 12 bases fit TRBD2. J was trimmed by 5 bases and V by 3 bases; bases with no gene match: 18. This CDR3 is 20 amino acids long. Germline V gene sequence: CDR1 LNHNV, CDR2 YYDKDF (reference sequence). In DNA, the CDR3 is TGTGCCACCAGCAGCCCCCCCTCGGCTAGCGGGAGGGCCGTGGGAGATACGCAGTATTTT. Its protein is CATSSPPSASGRAVGDTQYF.

The table lists this clonotype with a few counts. The rearrangement links TRBV7-3 to TRBJ2-1; TRBD2 agrees at 9 bases. V dropped 0 bases and J dropped 7; count of bases not matched to a gene: 13. The CDR3 is 18 residues long. CDR1 is SGHTA and CDR2 is FQGTGA in the germline V gene. CDR3 loop: CASSLTTRGLAGRNEQFF. CDR3 bases: TGTGCCAGCAGCTTAACGACCCGTGGGCTAGCGGGAAGAAATGAGCAGTTCTTC.